This T cell receptor beta chain emerged from a study of cytomegalovirus exposure and HLA in healthy donors. PCR amplification relied on 60 Vbeta primers (plus 13 Jbeta primers). Clones were sequenced by immunoSEQ multiplex PCR, and TCRdb holds only the in-frame ones, with some missing. This table has 95,000 to 150,000 clones, 77% appearing once. This CDR3 comprises 16 residues. Remarks on this clone: The antigen remains unidentified.

Whole-study results and caveats: It was only CMV serostatus that was available as immune exposure information.

The chain links TRBV21-1 to TRBJ2-7; TRBD2, the table's D call, was not compared with the DNA. TRBV21-1 is termed a pseudogene. Sequenced sample: PBMCs. The receptor was derived from a woman aged 40 to 50 in good health and CMV-seropositive. This CDR3 reads CASSKAWLAGPYEQYF. The CDR3 coding sequence is TGTGCCAGCAGCAAAGCTTGGCTAGCGGGACCCTACGAGCAGTACTTC.